These T cell receptor beta chains were read from a single sample in a study of cytomegalovirus exposure and HLA in healthy donors. TCRdb's copy holds only in-frame clones and misses some; the assay was immunoSEQ multiplex PCR. The table has 180,000 or so clones, 75% to 80% seen once. Sequences were obtained from PBMCs. The receptors stem from a man aged 45 to 65 in good health and CMV-seropositive. The CDR3 runs from the conserved cysteine through the conserved F or W. D genes are given only for firm matches. The size field is filled for only some rows; it gives once, few, many or a size class.

-,TRBV7-8,TRBD2,TRBJ2-5,TGTGCCAGCAGCCCTAACCTACTAGCGGCACAAACGGAGACCCAGTACTTC,CASSPNLLAAQTETQYF
-,TRBV5-4,-,TRBJ1-2,TGTGCCAGCAGCTTGCAGGGGCCCAACTATGGCTACACCTTC,CASSLQGPNYGYTF
-,TRBV20-1,-,TRBJ1-2,TGCAGTGCTAGCAGGCATGGCTACACCTTC,CSASRHGYTF
-,TRBV19,-,TRBJ2-3,TGTGCCAGTAGTCAGGGGACCACAGATACGCAGTATTTT,CASSQGTTDTQYF
-,TRBV28,-,TRBJ2-3,TGTGCCAGCAGTCCGTGGGACACCATATCCACAGATACGCAGTATTTT,CASSPWDTISTDTQYF
few,TRBV15,-,TRBJ1-1,TGTGCCACCAGCAGCCGGGACATGAACACTGAAGCTTTCTTT,CATSSRDMNTEAFF
once,TRBV7-9,TRBD2,TRBJ2-2,TGTGCCAGCAGCTTAGGAGTAAGCGGGGGGGCTTGGAACACCGGGGAGCTGTTTTTT,CASSLGVSGGAWNTGELFF
few,TRBV6-1,-,TRBJ1-1,TGTGCCAGGACAACGAACACTGAAGCTTTCTTT,CARTTNTEAFF
few,TRBV18,-,TRBJ1-4,TGTGCCAGCTCGGAAGGACAGAATGAAAAACTGTTTTTT,CASSEGQNEKLFF
-,TRBV7-6,TRBD1,TRBJ2-3,TGTGCCAGCAGAACCGGGACAGGCACAGATACGCAGTATTTT,CASRTGTGTDTQYF
-,TRBV15,-,TRBJ2-3,TGTGCCACCAGCAGAGATGATGGAATAAACAGCCCCGTCTCAGATACGCAGTATTTT,CATSRDDGINSPVSDTQYF
-,TRBV11-2,-,TRBJ2-2,TGTGCCAGCAGCTTAGAAAATATCGGGGAGCTGTTTTTT,CASSLENIGELFF
-,TRBV5-6,-,TRBJ1-3,TGTGCCAGCAACCGACCGGGAAACCTGGGAAACACCATATATTTT,CASNRPGNLGNTIYF
-,TRBV4-1,TRBD1,TRBJ1-3,TGCGCCAGCAGCCAAGCCCCTACAGGGGGGCAAAACACCATATATTTT,CASSQAPTGGQNTIYF
-,TRBV6-1,-,TRBJ1-2,TGTGCCAGCAGTGAAGCTGGGGCAGGTTGGAGCGGCTACACCTTC,CASSEAGAGWSGYTF
few,TRBV10-2,-,TRBJ2-1,TGCGCCAGCAGTAGCCGGGAAGCCAATGAGCAGTTCTTC,CASSSREANEQFF
-,TRBV29-1,-,TRBJ2-1,TGCAGCGTTTCGCATCAGGGGTTTCTTTCTATCTCCTACAATGAGCAGTTCTTC,CSVSHQGFLSISYNEQFF
-,TRBV5-1,TRBD2,TRBJ2-1,TGCGCCAGCAGCTTGGGGTCTAGCGGGGGGTACAATGAGCAGTTCTTC,CASSLGSSGGYNEQFF
-,TRBV28,TRBD1,TRBJ1-2,TGTGCCAGCAGCACAGCAGGGGGCTATGACTATGGCTACACCTTC,CASSTAGGYDYGYTF
few,TRBV5-3,-,TRBJ2-2,TGTGCCAGAAGCTCCCGGGACTCCAGGAACACCGGGGAGCTGTTTTTT,CARSSRDSRNTGELFF
-,TRBV15,-,TRBJ2-5,TGTGCCACCAGCAGAAGCCTGACTTCCTCCCAAGAGACCCAGTACTTC,CATSRSLTSSQETQYF
-,TRBV2,-,TRBJ2-7,TGTGCCAGCAGTCAGAGCTGGAGAGGCGAGCAGTACTTC,CASSQSWRGEQYF
-,TRBV7-2,TRBD2,TRBJ2-5,TGTGCCAGCAGCTTAGTAGGCGGGGGAGGCGAGACCCAGTACTTC,CASSLVGGGGETQYF
-,TRBV5-4,TRBD1,TRBJ2-1,TGTGCCAGCAGCCCCGACAGGGGCGCGTACAATGAGCAGTTCTTC,CASSPDRGAYNEQFF
-,TRBV5-1,TRBD1,TRBJ2-1,TGCGCCAGCAGTTTCACCCTAAAGACAGGGAACCTCTACAATGAGCAGTTCTTC,CASSFTLKTGNLYNEQFF
-,TRBV27,-,TRBJ1-6,TGTGCCAGCAGTTTAACCGGGGTCCCACCCCTCCACTTT,CASSLTGVPPLHF
once,TRBV5-1,-,TRBJ2-2,TGCGCCAGCAGCTTGGCCCTCGCGAACACCGGGGAGCTGTTTTTT,CASSLALANTGELFF